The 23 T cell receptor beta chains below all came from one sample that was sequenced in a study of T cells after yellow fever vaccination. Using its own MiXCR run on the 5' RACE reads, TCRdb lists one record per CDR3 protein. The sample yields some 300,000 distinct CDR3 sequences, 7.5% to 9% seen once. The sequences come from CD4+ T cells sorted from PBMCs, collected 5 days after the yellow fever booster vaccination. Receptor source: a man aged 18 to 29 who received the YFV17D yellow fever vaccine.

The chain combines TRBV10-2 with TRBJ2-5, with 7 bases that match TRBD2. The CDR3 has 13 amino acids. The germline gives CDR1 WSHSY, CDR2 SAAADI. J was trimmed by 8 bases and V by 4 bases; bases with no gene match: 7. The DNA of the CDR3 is TGCGCCAGCAGTGCTCCCGGACTAGTTACCCAGTACTTC. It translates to CASSAPGLVTQYF.

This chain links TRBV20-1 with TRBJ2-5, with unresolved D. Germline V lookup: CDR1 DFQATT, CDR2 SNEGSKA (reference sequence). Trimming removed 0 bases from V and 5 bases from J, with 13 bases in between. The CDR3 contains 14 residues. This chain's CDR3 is CSARDQPGWETQYF. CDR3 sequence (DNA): TGCAGTGCTAGAGATCAACCCGGGTGGGAGACCCAGTACTTC.

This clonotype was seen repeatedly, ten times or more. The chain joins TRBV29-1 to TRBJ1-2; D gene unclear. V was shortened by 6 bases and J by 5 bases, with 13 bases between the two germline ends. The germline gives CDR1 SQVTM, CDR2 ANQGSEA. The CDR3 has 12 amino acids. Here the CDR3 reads CSVARTGYGYTF. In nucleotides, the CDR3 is TGCAGCGTGGCGAGGACGGGGTATGGCTACACCTTC. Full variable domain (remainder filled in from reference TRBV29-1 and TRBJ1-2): SAVISQKPSRDICQRGTSLTIQCQVDSQVTMMFWYRQQPGQSLTLIATANQGSEATYESGFVIDKFPISRPNLTFSTLTVSNMSPEDSSIYLCSVARTGYGYTFGSGTRLTVV.

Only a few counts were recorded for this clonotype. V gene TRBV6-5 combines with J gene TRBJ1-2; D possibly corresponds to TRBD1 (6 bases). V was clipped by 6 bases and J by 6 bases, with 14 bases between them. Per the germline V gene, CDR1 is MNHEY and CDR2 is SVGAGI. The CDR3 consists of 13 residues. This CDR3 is CASRYTGNNGYTF. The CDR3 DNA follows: TGTGCCAGCAGATATACAGGGAACAATGGCTACACCTTC.

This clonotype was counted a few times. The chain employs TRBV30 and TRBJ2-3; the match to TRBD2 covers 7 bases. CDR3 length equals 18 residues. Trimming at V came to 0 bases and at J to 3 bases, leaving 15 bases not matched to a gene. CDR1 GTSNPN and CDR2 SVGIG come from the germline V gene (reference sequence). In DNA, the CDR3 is TGTGCCTGGAGTGTAACTGGTTTTGGGCGGGGGAAAACAGATACGCAGTATTTT. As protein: CAWSVTGFGRGKTDTQYF.

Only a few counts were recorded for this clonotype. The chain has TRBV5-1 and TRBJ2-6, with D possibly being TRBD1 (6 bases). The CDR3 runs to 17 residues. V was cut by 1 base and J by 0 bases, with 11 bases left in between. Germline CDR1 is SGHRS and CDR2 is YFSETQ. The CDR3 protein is CASSLLGGSSGANVLTF. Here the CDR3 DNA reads TGCGCCAGCAGCTTGTTAGGGGGATCCTCTGGGGCCAACGTCCTGACTTTC.

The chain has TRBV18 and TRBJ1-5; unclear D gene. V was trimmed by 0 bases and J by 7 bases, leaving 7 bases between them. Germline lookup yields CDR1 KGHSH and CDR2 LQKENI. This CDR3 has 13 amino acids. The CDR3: CASSPPPPQPQHF. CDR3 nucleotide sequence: TGTGCCAGCTCACCACCGCCCCCGCAGCCCCAGCATTTT.

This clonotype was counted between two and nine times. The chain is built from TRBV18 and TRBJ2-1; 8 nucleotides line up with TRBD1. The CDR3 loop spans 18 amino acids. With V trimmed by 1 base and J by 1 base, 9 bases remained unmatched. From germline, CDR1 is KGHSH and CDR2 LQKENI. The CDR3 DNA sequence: TGTGCCAGCTCACCACGGGGGTCAGGGGGCGCTTCCTACAATGAGCAGTTCTTC. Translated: CASSPRGSGGASYNEQFF. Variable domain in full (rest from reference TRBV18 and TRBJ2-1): NAGVMQNPRHLVRRRGQEARLRCSPMKGHSHVYWYRQLPEEGLKFMVYLQKENIIDESGMPKERFSAEFPKEGPSILRIQQVVRGDSAAYFCASSPRGSGGASYNEQFFGPGTRLTVL.

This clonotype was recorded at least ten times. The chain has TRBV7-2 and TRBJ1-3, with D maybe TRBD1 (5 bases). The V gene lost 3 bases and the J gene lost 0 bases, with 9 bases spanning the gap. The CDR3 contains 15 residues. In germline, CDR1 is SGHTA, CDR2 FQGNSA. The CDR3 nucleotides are TGTGCCAGCAGCTTTTACAGGAGCTCTGGAAACACCATATATTTT. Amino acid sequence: CASSFYRSSGNTIYF.

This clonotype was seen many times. The CDR3, as DNA: TGCGCCAGCAGCTTTACAGGGACACAAGAGACCCAGTACTTC. Protein: CASSFTGTQETQYF. This chain links TRBV5-1 with TRBJ2-5; possible D gene TRBD1, 6 bases. The V end lost 2 bases, the J end lost 2 bases, and 10 bases lay between the germline ends. This CDR3 contains 14 residues. The germline V gene encodes CDR1 SGHRS and CDR2 YFSETQ.

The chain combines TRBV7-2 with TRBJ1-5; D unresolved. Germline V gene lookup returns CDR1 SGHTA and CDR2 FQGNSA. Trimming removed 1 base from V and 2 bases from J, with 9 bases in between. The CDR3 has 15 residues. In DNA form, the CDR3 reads TGTGCCAGCAGCTTAGAGTTGTCGGGCAATCAGCCCCAGCATTTT. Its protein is CASSLELSGNQPQHF.

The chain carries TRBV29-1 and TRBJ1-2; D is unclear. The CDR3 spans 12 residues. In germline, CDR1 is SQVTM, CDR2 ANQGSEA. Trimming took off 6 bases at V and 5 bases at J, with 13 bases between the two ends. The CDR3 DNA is TGCAGCGTCCCCGACGGCATATATGGCTACACCTTC. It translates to CSVPDGIYGYTF.

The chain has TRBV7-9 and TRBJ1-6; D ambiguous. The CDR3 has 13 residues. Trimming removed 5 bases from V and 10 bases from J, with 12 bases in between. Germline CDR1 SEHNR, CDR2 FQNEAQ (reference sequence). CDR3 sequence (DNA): TGTGCCAGCAGCCCTGAGGCAAGGTCACCCCTCCACTTT. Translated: CASSPEARSPLHF. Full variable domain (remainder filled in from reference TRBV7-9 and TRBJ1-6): DTGVSQNPRHKITKRGQNVTFRCDPISEHNRLYWYRQTLGQGPEFLTYFQNEAQLEKSRLLSDRFSAERPKGSFSTLEIQRTEQGDSAMYLCASSPEARSPLHFGNGTRLTVT.

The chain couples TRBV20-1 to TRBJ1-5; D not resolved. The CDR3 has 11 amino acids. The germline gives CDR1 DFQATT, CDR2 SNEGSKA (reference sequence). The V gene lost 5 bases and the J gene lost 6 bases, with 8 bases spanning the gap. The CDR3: CSAGPGQPQHF. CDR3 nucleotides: TGCAGTGCTGGACCCGGTCAGCCCCAGCATTTT.

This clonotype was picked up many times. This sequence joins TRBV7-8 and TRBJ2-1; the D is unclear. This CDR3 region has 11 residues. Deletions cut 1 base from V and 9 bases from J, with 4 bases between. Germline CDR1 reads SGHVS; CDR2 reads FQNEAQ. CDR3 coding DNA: TGTGCCAGCAGCTTAGGAGCTGAGCAGTTCTTC. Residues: CASSLGAEQFF.

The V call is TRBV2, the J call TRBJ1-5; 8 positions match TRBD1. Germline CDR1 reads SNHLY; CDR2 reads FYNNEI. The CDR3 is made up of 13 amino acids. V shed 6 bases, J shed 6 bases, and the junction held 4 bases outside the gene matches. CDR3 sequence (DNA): TGTGCCAGCAGAGGACAGGGTAGTCAGCCCCAGCATTTT. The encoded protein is CASRGQGSQPQHF.

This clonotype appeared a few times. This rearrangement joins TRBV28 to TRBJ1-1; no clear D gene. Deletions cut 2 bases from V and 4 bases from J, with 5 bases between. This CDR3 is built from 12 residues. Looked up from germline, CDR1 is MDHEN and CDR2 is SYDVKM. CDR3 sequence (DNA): TGTGCCAGCAGTTTACAGGTCACTGAAGCTTTCTTT. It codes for CASSLQVTEAFF.

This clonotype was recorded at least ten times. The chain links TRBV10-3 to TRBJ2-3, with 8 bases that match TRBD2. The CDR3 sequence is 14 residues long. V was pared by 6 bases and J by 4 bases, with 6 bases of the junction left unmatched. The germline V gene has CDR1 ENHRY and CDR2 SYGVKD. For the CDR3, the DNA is TGTGCCATCAGAGGCGGAGCGGGGGCAGATACGCAGTATTTT. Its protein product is CAIRGGAGADTQYF.

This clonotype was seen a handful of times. The CDR3 DNA is TGTGCCAGCAGTTTAGAAGGGCAGGGCAATCAGCCCCAGCATTTT. Protein product: CASSLEGQGNQPQHF. V usage is TRBV12-3 or TRBV12-4 and J usage is TRBJ1-5; D not resolved. Trimming shortened V by 1 base and J by 2 bases, and 9 bases separated the two germline ends. The CDR3 sequence is 15 residues long.

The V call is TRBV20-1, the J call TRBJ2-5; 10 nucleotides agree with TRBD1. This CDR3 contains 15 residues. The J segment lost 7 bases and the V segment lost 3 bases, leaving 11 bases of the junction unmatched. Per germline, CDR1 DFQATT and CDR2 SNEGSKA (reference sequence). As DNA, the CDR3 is TGCAGTGCTAGGGGCCGGGACAGGGGTTTCGGGACCCAGTACTTC. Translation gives CSARGRDRGFGTQYF.

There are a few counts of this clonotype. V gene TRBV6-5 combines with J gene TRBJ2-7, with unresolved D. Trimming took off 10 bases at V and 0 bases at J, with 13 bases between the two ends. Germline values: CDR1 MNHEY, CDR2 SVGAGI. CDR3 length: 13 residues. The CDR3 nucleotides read TGTGCCACCGCAGGCCCGGGCTCCTACGAGCAGTACTTC. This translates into CATAGPGSYEQYF.

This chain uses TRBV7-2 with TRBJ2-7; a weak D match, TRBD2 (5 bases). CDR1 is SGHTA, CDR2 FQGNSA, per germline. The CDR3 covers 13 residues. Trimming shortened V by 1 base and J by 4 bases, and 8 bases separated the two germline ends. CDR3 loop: CASSLVGGYEQYF. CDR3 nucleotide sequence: TGTGCCAGCAGCTTAGTAGGAGGTTACGAGCAGTACTTC. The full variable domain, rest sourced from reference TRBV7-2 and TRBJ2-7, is GAGVSQSPSNKVTEKGKDVELRCDPISGHTALYWYRQSLGQGLEFLIYFQGNSAPDKSGLPSDRFSAERTGGSVSTLTIQRTQQEDSAVYLCASSLVGGYEQYFGPGTRLTVT.

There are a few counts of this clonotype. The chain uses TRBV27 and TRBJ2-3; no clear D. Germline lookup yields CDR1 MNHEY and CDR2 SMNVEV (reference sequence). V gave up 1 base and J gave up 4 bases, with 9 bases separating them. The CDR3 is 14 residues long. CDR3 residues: CASSLWSSSDTQYF. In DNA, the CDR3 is TGTGCCAGCAGTTTATGGTCCAGCTCAGATACGCAGTATTTT.